Detailed here is one T cell receptor (beta chain). Its antigen is unidentified. Clones were sequenced by immunoSEQ multiplex PCR, and TCRdb holds only the in-frame ones, with some missing. This sample has approximately 2,000,000 clones, with around 95% found just once. There are 14 residues in the CDR3. Per the germline V gene, CDR1 is MDHEN and CDR2 is SYDVKM. V lost 3 bases and J lost 3, with 9 bases in between. CD45RO negativity and positive selection for CCR7 defined naive CD8 cells, a population that excluded terminally differentiated effector memory CD45RA+ cells. The data were obtained in a study of shared clonotypes between healthy human individuals. Overall study results and limits: For sorted subsets, rarefaction showed incomplete sequencing despite large depth. With four donors compared, approximately 5% of naive CD4 clonotypes were shared. Relative to their counterparts shared across all four donors, non-shared clonotypes exhibited diminished generation probabilities. In this cohort, only blood was sampled, and tissue repertoires likely differ.

Sequenced sample: naive CD8+ T cells from PBMCs. The sequence came from a man aged 18 to 30 in good health. Some clones in this sample may be carry-over from other donors' samples. The chain links TRBV28 to TRBJ1-3; no reliable D call. CDR3 sequence: CASSFFSGGNTIYF. CDR3 nucleotide sequence: TGTGCCAGCAGTTTTTTCTCCGGTGGAAACACCATATATTTT.